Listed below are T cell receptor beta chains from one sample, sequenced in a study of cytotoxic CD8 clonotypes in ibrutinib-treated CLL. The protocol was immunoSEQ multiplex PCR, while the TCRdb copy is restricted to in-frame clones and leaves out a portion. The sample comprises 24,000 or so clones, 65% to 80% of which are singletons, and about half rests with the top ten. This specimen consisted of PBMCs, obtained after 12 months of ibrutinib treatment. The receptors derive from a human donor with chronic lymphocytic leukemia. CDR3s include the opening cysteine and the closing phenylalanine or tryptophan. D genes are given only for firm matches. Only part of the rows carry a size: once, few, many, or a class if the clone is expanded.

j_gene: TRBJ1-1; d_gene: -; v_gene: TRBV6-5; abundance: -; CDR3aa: CASSPLDQGEAFF; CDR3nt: TGTGCCAGCAGCCCACTCGACCAGGGAGAAGCTTTCTTT
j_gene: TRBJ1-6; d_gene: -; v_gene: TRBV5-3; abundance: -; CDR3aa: CARSLAGKGSYNSPLHF; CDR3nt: TGTGCCAGAAGCTTGGCCGGGAAGGGCTCCTATAATTCACCCCTCCACTTT
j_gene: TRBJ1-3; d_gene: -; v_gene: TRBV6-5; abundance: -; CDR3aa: CASSSIQGSSGNTIYF; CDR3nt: TGTGCCAGCAGTTCCATTCAGGGTTCCTCTGGAAACACCATATATTTT
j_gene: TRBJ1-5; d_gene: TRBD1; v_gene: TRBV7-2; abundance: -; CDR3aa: CASSPGQGVGQPQHF; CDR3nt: TGTGCCAGCAGCCCGGGACAGGGGGTTGGACAGCCCCAGCATTTT
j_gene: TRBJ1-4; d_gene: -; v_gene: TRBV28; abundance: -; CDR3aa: CASSFGGQKRQLFF; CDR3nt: TGTGCCAGCAGTTTTGGTGGACAGAAACGACAACTGTTTTTT
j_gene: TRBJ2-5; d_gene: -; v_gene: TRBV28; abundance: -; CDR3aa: CASSPYQETQYF; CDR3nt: TGTGCCAGCAGTCCGTACCAAGAGACCCAGTACTTC
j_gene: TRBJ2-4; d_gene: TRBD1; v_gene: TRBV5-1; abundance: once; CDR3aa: CASSLQTGGANIQYF; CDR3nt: TGCGCCAGCAGCTTACAGACAGGGGGCGCGAACATTCAGTACTTC
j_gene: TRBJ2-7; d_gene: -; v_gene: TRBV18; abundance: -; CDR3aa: CASSPARGYEQYF; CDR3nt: TGTGCCAGCTCACCCGCTAGGGGCTACGAGCAGTACTTC
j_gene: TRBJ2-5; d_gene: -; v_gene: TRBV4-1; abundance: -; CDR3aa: CASSQDPTANQETQYF; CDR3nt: TGCGCCAGCAGCCAAGACCCTACAGCCAACCAAGAGACCCAGTACTTC
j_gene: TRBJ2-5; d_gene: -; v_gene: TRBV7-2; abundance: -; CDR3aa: CASSLSTGRQYF; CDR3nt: TGTGCCAGCAGCCTATCGACTGGGAGACAGTACTTC
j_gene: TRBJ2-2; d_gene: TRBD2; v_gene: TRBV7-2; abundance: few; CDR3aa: CASSPIAGNTGELFF; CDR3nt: TGTGCCAGCAGCCCGATAGCGGGGAACACCGGGGAGCTGTTTTTT
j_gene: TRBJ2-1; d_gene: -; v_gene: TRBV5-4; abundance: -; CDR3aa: CASSGGQGPYNEQFF; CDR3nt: TGTGCCAGCAGTGGGGGCCAGGGTCCCTACAATGAGCAGTTCTTC
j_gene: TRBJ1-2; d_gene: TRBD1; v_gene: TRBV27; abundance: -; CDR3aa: CASTDRVDYGYTF; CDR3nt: TGTGCCAGCACGGACAGGGTCGACTATGGCTACACCTTC
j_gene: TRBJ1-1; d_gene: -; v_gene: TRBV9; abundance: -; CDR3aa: CASSVFVEDEAFF; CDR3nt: TGTGCCAGCAGCGTATTTGTCGAGGATGAAGCTTTCTTT
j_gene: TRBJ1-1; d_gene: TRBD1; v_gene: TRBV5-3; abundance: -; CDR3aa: CARRWGTDDCWNTEAFF; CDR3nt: TGTGCCAGAAGGTGGGGGACAGATGATTGTTGGAACACTGAAGCTTTCTTT
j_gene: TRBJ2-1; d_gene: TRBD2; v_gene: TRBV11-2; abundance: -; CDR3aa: CASSLGPWASGGINNEQFF; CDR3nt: TGTGCCAGCAGCTTAGGTCCGTGGGCTAGCGGGGGGATTAACAATGAGCAGTTCTTC
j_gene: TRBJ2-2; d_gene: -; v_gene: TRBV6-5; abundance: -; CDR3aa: CASGRGGWGTGELFF; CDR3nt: TGTGCCAGCGGTAGAGGGGGTTGGGGAACCGGGGAGCTGTTTTTT
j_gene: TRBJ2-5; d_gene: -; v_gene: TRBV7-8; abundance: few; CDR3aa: CASSPPKRETQYF; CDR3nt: TGTGCCAGCAGCCCCCCCAAGCGGGAGACCCAGTACTTC
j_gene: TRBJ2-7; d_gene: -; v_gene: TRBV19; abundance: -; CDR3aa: CASSMEGYEQYF; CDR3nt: TGTGCCAGTAGTATGGAGGGCTACGAGCAGTACTTC
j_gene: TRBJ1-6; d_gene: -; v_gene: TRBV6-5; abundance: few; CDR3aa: CASSLQWNNSPLHF; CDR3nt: TGTGCCAGCAGTTTACAGTGGAATAATTCACCCCTCCACTTT
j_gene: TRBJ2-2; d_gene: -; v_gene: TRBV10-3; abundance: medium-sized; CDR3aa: CASSYDSEGTGELFF; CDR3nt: TGTGCCAGCAGTTACGATTCGGAAGGGACCGGGGAGCTGTTTTTT
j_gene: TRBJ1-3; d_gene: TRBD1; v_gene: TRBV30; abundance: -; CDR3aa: CAWSVWGVTDRGRNTIYF; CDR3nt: TGTGCCTGGAGTGTATGGGGGGTTACGGACAGGGGAAGAAACACCATATATTTT
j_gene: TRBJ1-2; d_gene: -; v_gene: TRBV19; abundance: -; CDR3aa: CASKPGAANYGYTF; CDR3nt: TGTGCCAGTAAGCCAGGGGCCGCTAACTATGGCTACACCTTC
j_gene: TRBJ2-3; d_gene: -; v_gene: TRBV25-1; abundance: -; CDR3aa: CASSDMAVPPDTQYF; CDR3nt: TGTGCCAGCAGTGACATGGCTGTCCCCCCAGATACGCAGTATTTT
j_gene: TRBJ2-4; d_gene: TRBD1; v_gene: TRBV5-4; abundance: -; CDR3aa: CASSLAPGTGKNIQYF; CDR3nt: TGTGCCAGCAGCTTGGCCCCTGGGACAGGCAAAAACATTCAGTACTTC
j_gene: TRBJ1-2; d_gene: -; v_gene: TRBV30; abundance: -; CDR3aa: CACYSPGVDYGYTF; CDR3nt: TGTGCCTGCTACTCTCCGGGAGTAGACTATGGCTACACCTTC
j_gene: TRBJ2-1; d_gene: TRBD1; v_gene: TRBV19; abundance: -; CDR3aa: CASTPPVGTGYNEQFF; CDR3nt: TGTGCCAGTACTCCGCCGGTCGGGACAGGGTACAATGAGCAGTTCTTC
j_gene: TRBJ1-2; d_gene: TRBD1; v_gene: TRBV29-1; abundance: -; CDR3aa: CSVRWDRDYGYTF; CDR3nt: TGCAGCGTCCGTTGGGACAGGGACTATGGCTACACCTTC
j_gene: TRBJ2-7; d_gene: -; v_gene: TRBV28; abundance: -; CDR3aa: CASSWVSQTLYEQYF; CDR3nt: TGTGCCAGCAGTTGGGTTTCCCAGACCCTCTACGAGCAGTACTTC
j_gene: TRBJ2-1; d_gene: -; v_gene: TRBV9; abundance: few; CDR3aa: CASSVGTADNEQFF; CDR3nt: TGTGCCAGCAGCGTAGGGACAGCAGACAATGAGCAGTTCTTC
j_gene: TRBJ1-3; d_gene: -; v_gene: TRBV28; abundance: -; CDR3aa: CASSPPGNTIYF; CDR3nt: TGTGCCAGCAGTCCGCCTGGAAACACCATATATTTT
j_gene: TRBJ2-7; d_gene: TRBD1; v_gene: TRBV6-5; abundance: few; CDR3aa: CASTSRQGVGYEQYF; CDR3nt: TGTGCCAGCACTTCTCGACAGGGAGTTGGCTACGAGCAGTACTTC
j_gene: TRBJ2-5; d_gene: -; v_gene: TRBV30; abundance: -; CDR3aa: CAWSETARGTQYF; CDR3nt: TGTGCCTGGAGTGAGACGGCCCGGGGGACCCAGTACTTC
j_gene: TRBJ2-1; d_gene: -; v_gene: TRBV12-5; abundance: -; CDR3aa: CASGLAFHNEQFF; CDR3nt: TGTGCTAGTGGTTTGGCATTTCACAATGAGCAGTTCTTC
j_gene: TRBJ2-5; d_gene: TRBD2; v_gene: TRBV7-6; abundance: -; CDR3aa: CASSLRLRDYKETQYF; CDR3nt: TGTGCCAGCAGCTTGCGCCTCCGGGACTACAAAGAGACCCAGTACTTC
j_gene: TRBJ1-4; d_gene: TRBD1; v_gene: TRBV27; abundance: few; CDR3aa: CASSSRRGTGGEKLFF; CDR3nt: TGTGCCAGCAGTTCGCGCCGTGGGACAGGGGGCGAAAAACTGTTTTTT
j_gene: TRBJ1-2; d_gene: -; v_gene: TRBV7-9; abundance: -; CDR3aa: CASSPYGVNYGYTF; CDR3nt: TGTGCCAGCAGCCCCTATGGGGTTAACTATGGCTACACCTTC
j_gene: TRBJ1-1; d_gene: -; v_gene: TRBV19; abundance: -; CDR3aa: CASRLLGGTEAFF; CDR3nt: TGTGCCAGTAGACTACTCGGCGGGACTGAAGCTTTCTTT
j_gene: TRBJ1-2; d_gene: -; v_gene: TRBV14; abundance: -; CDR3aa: CASSQGNYGYTF; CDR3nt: TGTGCCAGCAGCCAAGGCAACTATGGCTACACCTTC
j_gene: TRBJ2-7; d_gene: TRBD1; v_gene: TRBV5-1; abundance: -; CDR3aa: CASSLTVRQGISYEQYF; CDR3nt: TGCGCCAGCAGCTTGACAGTCCGACAGGGTATATCCTACGAGCAGTACTTC
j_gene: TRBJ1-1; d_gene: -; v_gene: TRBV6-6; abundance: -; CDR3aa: CASSYRQVSNTEAFF; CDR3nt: TGTGCCAGCAGTTACCGGCAGGTCTCGAACACTGAAGCTTTCTTT